These 19 T cell receptor beta chains were all obtained from the same sample, sequenced in a study of T cells after yellow fever vaccination. TCRdb analysed the 5' RACE reads with MiXCR anew, one entry per CDR3 protein. This table holds about 170,000 distinct CDR3 sequences, roughly 11% found once. The sequences come from CD8+ T cells sorted from PBMCs, collected 15 days after the yellow fever booster vaccination. The source of these receptors is a young man who received the YFV17D yellow fever vaccine.

This clonotype was picked up a small number of times. The gene calls are TRBV12-3 or TRBV12-4 and TRBJ2-7; the D is unclear. This CDR3 contains 14 residues. Trimming took off 1 base at V and 7 bases at J, with 14 bases between the two ends. The CDR3 nucleotides are TGTGCCAGCAGTTTAGGGTCACTTGTTCGGGAGCAGTACTTC. It codes for CASSLGSLVREQYF.

DNA for the CDR3: TGTGCCAGTTGGCGCAATCCCTACGAGCAGTACTTC. Translation: CASWRNPYEQYF. The V gene is TRBV6-6, the J gene TRBJ2-7; D is unresolved. The germline V gene has CDR1 MNHNY and CDR2 SVGAGI (reference sequence). The CDR3 is 12 residues long. Trimming cost V 9 bases and J 2 bases, with 11 bases left between them.

The genes are TRBV30 and TRBJ1-2; D not resolved. The germline gives CDR1 GTSNPN, CDR2 SVGIG (reference sequence). Trimming cost V 8 bases and J 7 bases, with 20 bases left between them. CDR3 size: 13 residues. In nucleotides, the CDR3 is TGTGCCCAGGAGCGCGAAAGAAGCCTTGGCTACACCTTC. Translation: CAQERERSLGYTF.

The chain couples TRBV14 to TRBJ2-7, with TRBD2 matching 9 bases. V shed 3 bases, J shed 6 bases, and the junction held 0 bases outside the gene matches. This CDR3 spans 12 amino acids. Germline V gives CDR1 SGHDN, CDR2 FVKESK. CDR3 bases: TGTGCCAGCAGCCATAGCGGGAGCGAGCAGTACGTC. Translating it yields CASSHSGSEQYV.

This clonotype was recorded a few times. The rearrangement joins TRBV4-3 to TRBJ2-1; 14 bases are shared with TRBD2. CDR1 and CDR2 (germline): LGHNA, YSLEER. The CDR3 extends over 16 amino acids. The V gene end was trimmed by 1 base and the J gene end by 4 bases; junction bases not matched to a gene: 0. CDR3 bases: TGCGCCAGCAGCCAAGGACTAGCGGGGGGGTACAATGAGCAGTTCTTC. It is translated as CASSQGLAGGYNEQFF.

This rearrangement joins TRBV3-1 to TRBJ1-2; D is unclear. The CDR3 contains 15 residues. V lost 7 bases, J lost 4 bases, and 19 bases lay in between. CDR1 LGHDT and CDR2 YNNKEL come from the germline V gene (reference sequence). Written as DNA, the CDR3 is TGTGCCAGCACCCCAACGCCCAGCCGGGCCTATGGCTACACCTTC. Encoded protein: CASTPTPSRAYGYTF.

V is TRBV11-1 and J is TRBJ2-7, with TRBD2 matching over 8 bases. J was trimmed by 7 bases and V by 5 bases; bases with no gene match: 16. The CDR3 totals 16 residues. Germline V gives CDR1 SGHAT, CDR2 FQDESV (reference sequence). The CDR3 DNA follows: TGTGCCAGCAGCATCCCAGGACTAGCCTGGTCTGAGGAGCAGTACTTC. Translating it yields CASSIPGLAWSEEQYF.

This clonotype has at least ten counts. The V gene is TRBV5-4, the J gene TRBJ2-3; D unclear. The ends were cut back, 2 bases at V and 7 bases at J, with 14 bases in the middle. The length of the CDR3 is 14 residues. In germline, CDR1 is SGHNT, CDR2 YYREEE (reference sequence). In nucleotides, the CDR3 is TGTGCCAGCAGCTTCGGCCCAGGCATGAATACGCAGTATTTT. Protein sequence: CASSFGPGMNTQYF.

This clonotype has a handful of counts. The chain employs TRBV20-1 and TRBJ2-3; TRBD1 agrees at 10 bases. Germline V lookup: CDR1 DFQATT, CDR2 SNEGSKA (reference sequence). The CDR3 runs 14 residues. CDR3 coding DNA: TGCACCTGGGACAGGGGCCTCGACACAGATACGCAGTATTTT. Translating it yields CTWDRGLDTDTQYF.

The genes are TRBV5-1 and TRBJ2-1, with TRBD1 identical over 10 bases. Per the germline V gene, CDR1 is SGHRS and CDR2 is YFSETQ. The CDR3 is 16 residues long. After removal of 2 bases from V and 6 bases from J, the junction contained 8 bases not matched to a gene. CDR3: CASSFLRDRGGNEQFF. DNA for the CDR3: TGCGCCAGCAGCTTTCTCCGGGACAGGGGAGGCAATGAGCAGTTCTTC.

This clonotype was seen a few times. This rearrangement joins TRBV27 to TRBJ2-3, with D maybe TRBD2 (5 bases). V gave up 8 bases and J gave up 4 bases, with 16 bases separating them. Germline V gene lookup returns CDR1 MNHEY and CDR2 SMNVEV (reference sequence). The CDR3 contains 14 residues. The CDR3 here is CASGAFQRADTQYF. The DNA for the CDR3 is TGTGCCAGCGGAGCCTTTCAGAGGGCAGATACGCAGTATTTT.

The rearrangement uses TRBV30 and TRBJ2-5; TRBD1 or TRBD2 may be the D gene (5 bases each). CDR1 is GTSNPN, CDR2 SVGIG, per germline (reference sequence). Trimming removed 3 bases at V and 4 bases at J, with 24 bases between. CDR3 length: 17 amino acids. CDR3 nucleotide sequence: TGTGCCTGGAGCGGGATCAGGGACGGTGCATGGGTAGAGACCCAGTACTTC. Translated: CAWSGIRDGAWVETQYF. The variable domain in full, completed from reference TRBV30 and TRBJ2-5, reads SQTIHQWPATLVQPVGSPLSLECTVEGTSNPNLYWYRQAAGRGLQLLFYSVGIGQISSEVPQNLSASRPQDRQFILSSKKLLLSDSGFYLCAWSGIRDGAWVETQYFGPGTRLLVL.

This clonotype was seen at least ten times. The chain recombines TRBV10-3 with TRBJ2-6; possible D gene TRBD1, 5 bases. The ends were cut back, 0 bases at V and 0 bases at J, with 9 bases in the middle. The CDR3 runs to 17 residues. Germline values: CDR1 ENHRY, CDR2 SYGVKD. CDR3 in DNA: TGTGCCATCAGTGAGTCGGACACGAGCTCTGGGGCCAACGTCCTGACTTTC. Translating gives CAISESDTSSGANVLTF.

This clonotype was counted between two and nine times. The J gene is TRBJ1-5, the V gene TRBV3-1; D not resolved. Germline V gene data show CDR1 as LGHDT and CDR2 as YNNKEL (reference sequence). Trimming removed 6 bases from V and 0 bases from J, with 12 bases in between. The CDR3 loop spans 15 amino acids. Written as DNA, the CDR3 is TGTGCCAGCAGGTCCAGCCTTTATAGCAATCAGCCCCAGCATTTT. It encodes CASRSSLYSNQPQHF.

This sequence joins TRBV4-1 and TRBJ2-5, with 7 bases identical to TRBD2. Germline-derived CDR1 and CDR2 are MGHRA and YSYEKL. The CDR3 consists of 19 residues. Unmatched junction bases numbered 19, after V lost 1 base and J lost 5 bases. The CDR3 DNA follows: TGCGCCAGCAGCCAAGGAGGTCTAGGGCTAGCGGAGGTTGGGGAGACCCAGTACTTC. It yields the protein CASSQGGLGLAEVGETQYF.

The chain links TRBV11-2 to TRBJ2-7; D remains unclear. This CDR3 has 10 residues. Germline V gene lookup returns CDR1 SGHAT and CDR2 FQNNGV. V was pared by 5 bases and J by 4 bases, with 3 bases between. In DNA, the CDR3 is TGTGCCAGCAGCCAATACGAGCAGTACTTC. Protein product: CASSQYEQYF.

This clonotype showed up just a few times. CDR3 DNA sequence: TGTGCCAGCAGCGCCAGTGGGGGATGGGGAGAGACCCAGTACTTC. It yields the protein CASSASGGWGETQYF. The V call is TRBV7-3, the J call TRBJ2-5; D tentatively fits TRBD1 or TRBD2 (5 bases each). Germline loops: CDR1 SGHTA, CDR2 FQGTGA. The CDR3 sequence is 15 residues long. With 5 bases removed from V and 4 bases from J, the gap between germline ends came to 17 bases. The full variable domain, rest sourced from reference TRBV7-3 and TRBJ2-5, is GAGVSQTPSNKVTEKGKYVELRCDPISGHTALYWYRQSLGQGPEFLIYFQGTGAADDSGLPNDRFFAVRPEGSVSTLKIQRTERGDSAVYLCASSASGGWGETQYFGPGTRLLVL.

This clonotype came up a few times. The chain links TRBV6-5 to TRBJ1-2, with D hard to call. V dropped 4 bases and J dropped 2 bases, with 11 bases sitting between them. This CDR3 has 14 amino acids. Germline V CDR1 and CDR2: MNHEY, SVGAGI. As DNA, the CDR3 is TGTGCCAGCAGTTGGTTCGGAGGGAACTATGGCTACACCTTC. Translation gives CASSWFGGNYGYTF.

This clonotype was counted many times. This chain joins TRBV7-8 and TRBJ2-3; D is undetermined. Germline V gene data show CDR1 as SGHVS and CDR2 as FQNEAQ. V was pared by 1 base and J by 0 bases, with 8 bases between. The CDR3 contains 15 residues. CDR3 nucleotides: TGTGCCAGCAGCTTAGAAGCCCGAAGCACAGATACGCAGTATTTT. Translation: CASSLEARSTDTQYF.